This is a list of T cell receptor beta chains from one sample in a study of post-analysis software for immune sequencing data. TCRdb redid the calling of the PCR reads with MiXCR, one entry per CDR3 protein. The data contain hundreds of thousands of distinct CDR3 sequences, roughly two fifths of them singletons. Sequenced: blood. These receptors all stem from a girl aged 5-17 years with multiple sclerosis. Each CDR3 is given with its conserved first and last residue. A D gene is named only where the DNA matches it firmly. Clone size, where shown, is once, few, many, or a class for clones that have expanded.

>few|TRBJ1-2|-|14|TRBV27
TGTGCCAGCAGTTTCCGCTCCGGGAACTATGGCTACACCTTC
CASSFRSGNYGYTF
>-|TRBJ2-1|-|15|TRBV7-9
TGTGCCAGCAGCTTAGCACAGGGTTGGAACAATGAGCAGTTCTTC
CASSLAQGWNNEQFF
>once|TRBJ2-7|-|16|TRBV5-1
TGCGCCGGACATACCGGGACACCAGGGCACTCCTACGAGCAGTACTTC
CAGHTGTPGHSYEQYF
>-|TRBJ1-2|-|14|TRBV2
TGTGCCAGCAGTGCCCCCGGGGCGACGTATGGCTACACCTTC
CASSAPGATYGYTF
>-|TRBJ1-2|-|14|TRBV27
TGTGCCAGCAGCCCGATGATGACAAACTATGGCTACACCTTC
CASSPMMTNYGYTF
>-|TRBJ1-6|TRBD1|14|TRBV30
TGTGCCTGGAGTAGGACAGGGCGAAATTCACCCCTCCACTTT
CAWSRTGRNSPLHF
>-|TRBJ2-3|TRBD2|14|TRBV10-3
TGTGCCATCGGACTAGCGGGAGTAGCAGATACGCAGTATTTT
CAIGLAGVADTQYF
>-|TRBJ2-7|TRBD2|15|TRBV5-1
TGCGCCAGCAGCCCGGGGAGACTAGCCTCCTACGAGCAGTACTTC
CASSPGRLASYEQYF
>-|TRBJ1-1|TRBD1|15|TRBV20-1
TGCAGTGCCCTCAACCCGAGACAGGGGAACACTGAAGCTTTCTTT
CSALNPRQGNTEAFF
>-|TRBJ2-1|-|15|TRBV20-1
TGCAGTGCTCCCGCTCTACGGGGGCCTCACAATGAGCAGTTCTTC
CSAPALRGPHNEQFF
>few|TRBJ1-6|-|13|TRBV10-3
TGTGCCATCAGACAGGTGGAGAATTCACCCCTCCACTTT
CAIRQVENSPLHF
>-|TRBJ2-1|TRBD2|15|TRBV4-1
TGCGCCAGCAGCCACGGGCGGGGGGGCTCCGATGAGCAGTTCTTC
CASSHGRGGSDEQFF
>-|TRBJ1-1|-|15|TRBV12-3/TRBV12-4
TGTGCCAGCAGTTTAGCGGCAAGGGGGAACACTGAAGCTTTCTTT
CASSLAARGNTEAFF
>-|TRBJ2-7|TRBD2|14|TRBV12-3/TRBV12-4
TGTGCCAGCAGTCCTAGCGGGAGGAGCAATGAGCAGTACTTC
CASSPSGRSNEQYF
>few|TRBJ1-1|TRBD1|13|TRBV7-8
TGTGCCAGCAGCATAGGGGGGGGACAGGAAGCTTTCTTT
CASSIGGGQEAFF
>few|TRBJ2-7|-|12|TRBV6-2/TRBV6-3
TGTGCCAGCAGTTCCATCGACTACGAGCAGTACTTC
CASSSIDYEQYF
>few|TRBJ2-5|TRBD1|15|TRBV12-3/TRBV12-4
TGTGCCAGCAGTGGTGGACAGGGAAGTTGGGAGACCCAGTACTTC
CASSGGQGSWETQYF
>-|TRBJ2-7|-|14|TRBV19
TGTGCCAGTAGGATCGGGGGAAGATTCTACGAGCAGTACTTC
CASRIGGRFYEQYF
>-|TRBJ1-1|-|15|TRBV5-5
TGTGCCAGCAGCTTGGACCGGGCGATGGACACTGAAGCTTTCTTT
CASSLDRAMDTEAFF
>few|TRBJ1-2|TRBD1|14|TRBV25-1
TGTGCCAGCAGTGCCCCCGGACAGGGTAATGGCTACACCTTC
CASSAPGQGNGYTF
>-|TRBJ2-3|TRBD2|15|TRBV12-3/TRBV12-4
TGTGCCAGCAGTTTTGGGGGACTAGGTACAGATACGCAGTATTTT
CASSFGGLGTDTQYF
>-|TRBJ2-5|TRBD2|16|TRBV12-3/TRBV12-4
TGTGCCAGCAGTTCCGAGGGACTAGCGGGAAGAGAGACCCAGTACTTC
CASSSEGLAGRETQYF
>few|TRBJ2-1|TRBD1|16|TRBV10-3
TGTGCCATCAGTGGGACAGGGTCTTTATCCTACAATGAGCAGTTCTTC
CAISGTGSLSYNEQFF
>few|TRBJ2-7|-|15|TRBV12-3/TRBV12-4
-
CASSSSPFEDYEQYF
>-|TRBJ1-1|-|12|TRBV25-1
TGTGCCAGCAGTGACTGGGACACTGAAGCTTTCTTT
CASSDWDTEAFF
>few|TRBJ2-1|-|15|TRBV20-1
TGCAGTGCTAGGGGGACCCCACTAGAGGGAAATGAGCAGTTCTTC
CSARGTPLEGNEQFF
>many|TRBJ2-5|-|13|TRBV12-3/TRBV12-4
TGTGCCAGCAGCCGCGGGGCTCAAGAGACCCAGTACTTC
CASSRGAQETQYF
>few|TRBJ2-5|TRBD1|12|TRBV7-9
TGTGCCAGCAGCGAACTCTCCGGGACAGGGTACTTC
CASSELSGTGYF
>-|TRBJ2-7|TRBD2|18|TRBV11-2
TGTGCCGGCAGCTTAGATATTGGCGCGGGACTAGCGGGAGACGAGCAGTACTTC
CAGSLDIGAGLAGDEQYF
>-|TRBJ2-3|-|15|TRBV10-3
TGTGCCATCAGTGAAGAGGGCACCCACACAGATACGCAGTATTTT
CAISEEGTHTDTQYF
>few|TRBJ2-1|TRBD1|15|TRBV5-1
TGCGCCAGCAGCGAAGACAGGGCAGTCTACAATGAGCAGTTCTTC
CASSEDRAVYNEQFF
>-|TRBJ1-1|-|13|TRBV6-5
TGTGCCAGCAGTTACTCCGGACGGGGTGAAGCTTTCTTT
CASSYSGRGEAFF
>few|TRBJ2-7|-|12|TRBV20-1
TGCAGTGCTAGAGGGGAAACGGGTGAGCAGTACTTC
CSARGETGEQYF
>once|TRBJ2-3|-|14|TRBV5-1
TGCGCCAGCAGCCCCACAGGGTCCAGAGATACGCAGTATTTT
CASSPTGSRDTQYF
>few|TRBJ2-5|TRBD2|15|TRBV12-3/TRBV12-4
TGTGCCAGCAGTCAGCTATGGGGTAGCGGGGAGACCCAGTACTTC
CASSQLWGSGETQYF
>-|TRBJ2-1|TRBD2|14|TRBV7-6
TGTGCCAGTAGCCAGACTAGCGTTAACAGTGAGCAGTTCTTC
CASSQTSVNSEQFF
>-|TRBJ1-1|-|15|TRBV5-1
TGCGCCAGCATGGGGTCAGGGACGGTGAACACTGAAGCTTTCTTT
CASMGSGTVNTEAFF
>-|TRBJ2-2|TRBD1|17|TRBV4-2
TGTGCCAGCAGCCAAGAGAACCAGGGGGCTTACACCGGGGAGCTGTTTTTT
CASSQENQGAYTGELFF
>-|TRBJ1-1|-|16|TRBV5-1
TGCGCCAGCAGCTTGGGCAGGGGCCTTATGAACACTGAAGCTTTCTTT
CASSLGRGLMNTEAFF
>-|TRBJ2-5|-|16|TRBV19
TGTGCCAGTAGTATATCCCACAGCTCCGGACAAGAGACCCAGTACTTC
CASSISHSSGQETQYF
>once|TRBJ2-7|-|12|TRBV7-8
TGTGCCAGCATGGGCGGCACCTACGAGCAGTACTTC
CASMGGTYEQYF
>few|TRBJ2-1|TRBD1|14|TRBV10-3
TGTGCCATCAAACCGGGACAGGGGACTCATGAGCAGTTCTTC
CAIKPGQGTHEQFF
>-|TRBJ2-2|TRBD2|13|TRBV4-1
TGCGCCAGCAGTACTAGCGGCGCCGGGGAGCTGTTTTTT
CASSTSGAGELFF
>-|TRBJ1-6|-|13|TRBV3-1
TGTGCCAGCAGCCTCGGAGATGTCTCACCCCTCCACTTT
CASSLGDVSPLHF
>-|TRBJ2-5|TRBD2|19|TRBV7-2
TGTGCCAGCAGCTTAGGGCTAAGACTAGCGGGGAGCCAAGAGCGGACCCAGTACTTC
CASSLGLRLAGSQERTQYF
>few|TRBJ2-3|-|14|TRBV2
TGTGCCAGCTGGTGGACGGGAGCGGCAGATACGCAGTATTTT
CASWWTGAADTQYF
>-|TRBJ2-7|-|13|TRBV12-3/TRBV12-4
TGTGCCAGCAGTTGGAGCCGGGGCGGCGAGCAGTACTTC
CASSWSRGGEQYF
>-|TRBJ2-1|-|13|TRBV6-5
TGTGCCAGCAGTTACCTCGGGGTGGTTGAGCAGTTCTTC
CASSYLGVVEQFF
>-|TRBJ2-1|TRBD2|19|TRBV12-3/TRBV12-4
TGTGCCAGCAGTTTCGGTCCTAGCGGAATAGGGAGCTCCTACAATGAGCAGTTCTTC
CASSFGPSGIGSSYNEQFF
>few|TRBJ2-5|-|16|TRBV3-1
TGTGCCAGCAGACGTGCGGCTGGACTGATCCAAGAGACCCAGTACTTC
CASRRAAGLIQETQYF
>few|TRBJ2-7|TRBD2|17|TRBV5-1
TGCGCCAGCAGCTTGGGGACTAGCGGGGGGAAGATCTACGAGCAGTACTTC
CASSLGTSGGKIYEQYF
>-|TRBJ2-7|-|13|TRBV29-1
TGCAGCGCGGGAGGACAGAGCCTCTACGAGCAGTACTTC
CSAGGQSLYEQYF
>-|TRBJ2-1|TRBD2|16|TRBV3-1
TGTGCCAGCAGCCGTACTAGCGGGAGCTCCCACAATGAGCAGTTCTTC
CASSRTSGSSHNEQFF
>many|TRBJ1-4|TRBD1|15|TRBV7-8
TGTGCCAGCAGCTTGGAGAGGGGGCGCGATGAAAAACTGTTTTTT
CASSLERGRDEKLFF
>-|TRBJ2-1|TRBD2|14|TRBV11-3
TGTGCCAGCAGCTTCCCACTAGCGGGGGCGCAGCAGTTCTTC
CASSFPLAGAQQFF
>few|TRBJ2-5|TRBD2|15|TRBV29-1
TGCAGCGAGCTTGGGGGGGAGGGTTCGCAAGAGACCCAGTACTTC
CSELGGEGSQETQYF
>-|TRBJ2-1|-|12|TRBV10-3
TGTGCCATCAAGGGCGTCTCCAATGAGCAGTTCTTC
CAIKGVSNEQFF